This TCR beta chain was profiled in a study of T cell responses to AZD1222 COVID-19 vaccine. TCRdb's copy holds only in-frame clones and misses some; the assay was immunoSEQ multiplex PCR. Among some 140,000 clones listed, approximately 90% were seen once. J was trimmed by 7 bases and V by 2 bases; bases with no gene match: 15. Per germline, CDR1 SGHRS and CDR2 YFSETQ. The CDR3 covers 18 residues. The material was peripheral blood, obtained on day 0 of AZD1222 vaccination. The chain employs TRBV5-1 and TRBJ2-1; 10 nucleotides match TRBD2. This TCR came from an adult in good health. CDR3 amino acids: CASSFTLAGVPLGNEQFF. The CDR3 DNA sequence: TGCGCCAGCAGCTTCACCCTAGCGGGAGTGCCCCTGGGGAATGAGCAGTTCTTC.